Sequencing of this T cell receptor (beta chain) was carried out in a study of OX40 agonist ivuxolimab in advanced cancers. Turning to the study itself: Under the entry rules, prior anti-PD-1, anti-PD-L1 or anti-CTLA-4 therapy was allowed, and approximately 40% had some.

The germline V gene encodes CDR1 LNHNV and CDR2 YYDKDF (reference sequence). Trimming pared 4 bases from V and 4 bases from J, leaving 20 bases between. The CDR3 loop spans 16 amino acids. Here immunoSEQ multiplex PCR was the method, and the copy in TCRdb shows in-frame clones only, minus some. This sample has roughly 68,000 clones; approximately 90% occur once, and the top ten carry roughly an eighth. Source: CD4+ or CD8+ T cells sorted from blood, taken in a trial of the OX40 agonist ivuxolimab. The sequence was collected from an adult with an advanced solid tumor such as melanoma, head and neck, liver or kidney cancer. This chain joins TRBV15 and TRBJ2-7; TRBD2 is a possible D gene (6 bases). The CDR3 DNA reads as TGTGCCACCAGCACCGCGTTGGGGGAGGTGGGTTACGAGCAGTACTTC. Protein product: CATSTALGEVGYEQYF.